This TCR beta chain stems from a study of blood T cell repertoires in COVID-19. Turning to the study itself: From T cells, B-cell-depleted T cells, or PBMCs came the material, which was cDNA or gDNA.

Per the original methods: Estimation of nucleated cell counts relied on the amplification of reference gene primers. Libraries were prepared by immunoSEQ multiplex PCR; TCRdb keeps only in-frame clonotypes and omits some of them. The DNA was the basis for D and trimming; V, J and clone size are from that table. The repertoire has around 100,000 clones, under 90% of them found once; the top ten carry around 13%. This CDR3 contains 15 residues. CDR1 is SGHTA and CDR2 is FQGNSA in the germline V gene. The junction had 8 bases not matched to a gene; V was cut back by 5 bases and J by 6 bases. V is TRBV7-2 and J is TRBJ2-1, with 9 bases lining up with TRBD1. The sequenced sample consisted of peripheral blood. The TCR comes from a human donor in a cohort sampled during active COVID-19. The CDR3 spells CASSGDRALINEQFF. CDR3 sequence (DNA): TGTGCCAGCAGCGGGGACAGGGCCCTAATCAATGAGCAGTTCTTC. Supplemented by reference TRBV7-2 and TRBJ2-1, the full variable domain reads GAGVSQSPSNKVTEKGKDVELRCDPISGHTALYWYRQSLGQGLEFLIYFQGNSAPDKSGLPSDRFSAERTGGSVSTLTIQRTQQEDSAVYLCASSGDRALINEQFFGPGTRLTVL.